This TCR beta chain was sequenced during a study of blood T cell repertoires in COVID-19 (dated by TCRdb to between 2020 and 2021). Regarding the research as a whole: Samples covering the acute and convalescent phases of COVID-19 were provided by collaborators in the United States, Italy and Spain. The prospective study material was composed of cDNA or gDNA derived from T cells, B-cell-depleted T cells, or PBMCs. Subjects who had been exposed to COVID-19, were actively infected with it, or had recovered from it provided the deeply sampled blood TCRbeta repertoires that made up the dataset. The repertoires were released in a freely available public database meant as a resource for research on the immune response to SARS-CoV-2. The samples were drawn from two sources: the first 160 participants of the ongoing ImmuneRACE study, and 1,000 to 1,500 subjects contributed by 6 global collaborators. Nearly every sample came with metadata listing a de-identified subject ID, COVID-19 status, age in years and sex. HLA class I and class II types, where available, came from metadata supplied by the sample provider rather than from assay-based typing.

This clone occurred once. Its antigen is currently not known. Per-base quality was not reported, and no clone a single base away is much larger than it. One collaborating source in Seattle enrolled patients during active infection and followed them longitudinally through the course of disease. Collaborating institutions collected whole blood in K2EDTA tubes following their own protocols. Collaborator samples were shipped for TCRbeta analysis as frozen whole blood, isolated PBMCs, or DNA extracted from either sample type. CDR1 and CDR2 (SGHTA, FQGTGA) derive from the germline V gene. The CDR3 has 15 amino acids, counting the end cysteine and phenylalanine. CDR3 DNA is the only sequence kept; it has 45 bases, read in frame from the first base. Unmatched junction bases come to 5, with V trimmed by 5 bases and J by 6 bases. The immunoSEQ Assay, a bias-controlled multiplex PCR, was used to amplify TCRbeta CDR3 regions from genomic DNA. As for the original processing: The number of nucleated cells in each sample was estimated from the amplification of reference gene primers within the assay. Sequence reads were collapsed and filtered to measure the absolute abundance of every unique TCRbeta CDR3 rearrangement. For each sample, productive Simpson clonality was calculated as the square root of Simpson's diversity index across productive rearrangements. What TCRdb holds here is the immuneACCESS table cut down to in-frame rearrangements. Part of the clones is not present; checked against another copy, under half of the missing clones reflect an unresolved V gene, and the others are unexplained. D and trimming were read from the DNA, whereas the V and J calls and clone size are those reported in that table. The sample data list a few hundred thousand clones, and 85% to 90% of these were observed just once. The ten largest clones take up about 5% of the sample.

Points the paper makes about the study in general: The amount of clinical and demographic metadata varied by source and participant and was provided uncurated.

The material sequenced was peripheral blood. The clonotype was recovered from a woman in her sixties or seventies with COVID-19, enrolled during active disease. Rearrangement joined TRBV7-3 to TRBJ2-2, with 11 bases in between that match TRBD1. The nucleotide sequence reads as follows: TGTGCCAGCAGCCCGGACAGGGGGCAGTCCGGGGAGCTGTTTTTT. This translates into CASSPDRGQSGELFF. The full variable domain, completed from the reference TRBV7-3 and TRBJ2-2 proteins outside the CDR3, reads GAGVSQTPSNKVTEKGKYVELRCDPISGHTALYWYRQSLGQGPEFLIYFQGTGAADDSGLPNDRFFAVRPEGSVSTLKIQRTERGDSAVYLCASSPDRGQSGELFFGEGSRLTVL.